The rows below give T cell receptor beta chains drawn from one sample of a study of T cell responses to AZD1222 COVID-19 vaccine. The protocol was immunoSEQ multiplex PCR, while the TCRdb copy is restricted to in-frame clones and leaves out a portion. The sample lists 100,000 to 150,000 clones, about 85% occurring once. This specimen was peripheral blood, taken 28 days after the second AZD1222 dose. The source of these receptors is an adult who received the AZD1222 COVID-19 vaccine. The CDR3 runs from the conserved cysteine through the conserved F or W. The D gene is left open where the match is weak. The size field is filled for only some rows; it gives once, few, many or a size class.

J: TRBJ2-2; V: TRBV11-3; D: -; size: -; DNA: TGTGCCAGCAGCCAGGACGGGAACACCGGGGAGCTGTTTTTT; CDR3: CASSQDGNTGELFF
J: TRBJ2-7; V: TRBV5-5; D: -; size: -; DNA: TGTGCCAGCAGCTCCGGGGGCCTGGGCCAGTACTTC; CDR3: CASSSGGLGQYF
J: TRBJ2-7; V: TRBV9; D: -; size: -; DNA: TGTGCCAGCAGTCACACGGAGGGCAGTCTGAGCTCCTACGAGCAGTACTTC; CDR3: CASSHTEGSLSSYEQYF
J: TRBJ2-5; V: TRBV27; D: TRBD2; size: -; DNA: TGTGCCAGCAGTTTAGTTGCGGGGGGGCCGGAGACCCAGTACTTC; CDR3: CASSLVAGGPETQYF
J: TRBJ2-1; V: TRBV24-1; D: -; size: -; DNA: TGTGCCACCAGTGATGCAACAGGGTCCCCCTACAATGAGCAGTTCTTC; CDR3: CATSDATGSPYNEQFF
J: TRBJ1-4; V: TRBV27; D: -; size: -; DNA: TGTGCCAGCAGTTTACTGTCCAGGACATACGAAAAACTGTTTTTT; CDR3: CASSLLSRTYEKLFF
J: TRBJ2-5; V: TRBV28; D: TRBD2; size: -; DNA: TGTGCCAGCAGTCTCTACGGAGTTAGCGGGGGGGCGGAGACCCAGTACTTC; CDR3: CASSLYGVSGGAETQYF
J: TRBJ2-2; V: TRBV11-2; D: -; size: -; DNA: TGTGCCAGCAGCCCCCTACGGAGTAGAGGGCAGGGGGAGCTGTTTTTT; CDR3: CASSPLRSRGQGELFF
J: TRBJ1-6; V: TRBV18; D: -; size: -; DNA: TGTGCCAGCTCACCGGCTGGAACCAATAATTCACCCCTCCACTTT; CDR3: CASSPAGTNNSPLHF
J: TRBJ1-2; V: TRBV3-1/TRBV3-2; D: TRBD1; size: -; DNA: TGTGCCAGCAGCCCTACAGGGGCGGGGGGCTATGGCTACACCTTC; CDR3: CASSPTGAGGYGYTF
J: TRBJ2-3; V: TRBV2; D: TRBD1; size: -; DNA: TGTGCCAGCAGTGAAGCTTCGACAGGGACAGATACGCAGTATTTT; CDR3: CASSEASTGTDTQYF
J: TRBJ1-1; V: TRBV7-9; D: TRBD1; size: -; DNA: TGTGCCAGCAGCCACAGACAGGGGGTTTCGACTGAAGCTTTCTTT; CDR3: CASSHRQGVSTEAFF
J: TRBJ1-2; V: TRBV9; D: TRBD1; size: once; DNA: TGTGCCAGCAGCCCCCTGGGACAGAACTATGGCTACACCTTC; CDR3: CASSPLGQNYGYTF
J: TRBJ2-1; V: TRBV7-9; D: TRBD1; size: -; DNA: TGTGCCAGCAGCTCGTTCCGAAAACAACAGGGACAGCCGTACAATGAGCAGTTCTTC; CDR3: CASSSFRKQQGQPYNEQFF
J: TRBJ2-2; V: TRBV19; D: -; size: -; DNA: TGTGCCAGTAGCCTTCCGGGGCGGACGATTCTGAACACCGGGGAGCTGTTTTTT; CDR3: CASSLPGRTILNTGELFF
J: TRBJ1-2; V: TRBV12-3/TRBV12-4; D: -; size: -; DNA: TGTGCCAGCAGTCTAGCAGCTACGCATGGCTACACCTTC; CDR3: CASSLAATHGYTF
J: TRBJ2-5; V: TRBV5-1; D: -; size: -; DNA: TGCGCCAGCAGCGGAACGACTAGATTCGAAGAGACCCAGTACTTC; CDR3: CASSGTTRFEETQYF
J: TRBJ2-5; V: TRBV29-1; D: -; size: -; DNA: TGCAGCGCCTCTCCAATGAGGTTGGAAGAGACCCAGTACTTC; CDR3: CSASPMRLEETQYF
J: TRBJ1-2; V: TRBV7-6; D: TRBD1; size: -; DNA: TGTGCCAGCAGCAGTGGGTGGGACAGGGGGCGCGTTGTTGGCTACACCTTC; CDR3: CASSSGWDRGRVVGYTF
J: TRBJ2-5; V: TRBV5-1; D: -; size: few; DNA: TGCGCCTCCACCAGGGACGGGGAGACCCAGTACTTC; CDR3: CASTRDGETQYF
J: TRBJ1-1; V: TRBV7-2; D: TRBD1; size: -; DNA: TGTGCCAGCAGCATCACAGGGGGCACTGAAGCTTTCTTT; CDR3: CASSITGGTEAFF
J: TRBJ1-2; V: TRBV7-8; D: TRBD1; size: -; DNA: TGTGCCAGCAGCAGAGGACAGGGTCCTAACTATGGCTACACCTTC; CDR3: CASSRGQGPNYGYTF
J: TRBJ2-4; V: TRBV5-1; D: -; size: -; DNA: TGCGCCAGCAGCCCTATGACAGGGAGGACCAAAAACATTCAGTACTTC; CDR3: CASSPMTGRTKNIQYF
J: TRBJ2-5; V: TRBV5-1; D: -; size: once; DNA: TGCGCCAGCAGCTTGGTGGGGGCAGTCCAAGAGACCCAGTACTTC; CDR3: CASSLVGAVQETQYF
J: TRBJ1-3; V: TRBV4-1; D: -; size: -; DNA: TGCGCCAGCAGCCAATCCGCGGCCTCTGGAAACACCATATATTTT; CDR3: CASSQSAASGNTIYF
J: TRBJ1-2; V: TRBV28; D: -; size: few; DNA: TGTGCCAGCAGTCCCGCCACAGAGTATGGCTACACCTTC; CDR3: CASSPATEYGYTF
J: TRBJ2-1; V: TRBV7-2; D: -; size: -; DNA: TGTGCCAGCAGCTTAGGCGCCCCATCCTACAATGAGCAGTTCTTC; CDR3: CASSLGAPSYNEQFF
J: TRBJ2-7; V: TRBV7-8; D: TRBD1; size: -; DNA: TGTGCCAGCAGCCCGCCGGGACAGGGCAGTCGCGGGCAGTACTTC; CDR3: CASSPPGQGSRGQYF
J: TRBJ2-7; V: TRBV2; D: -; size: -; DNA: TGTGCCAGCAGTGAATCCGAGGACGGCAGCGCGTACTTC; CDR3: CASSESEDGSAYF
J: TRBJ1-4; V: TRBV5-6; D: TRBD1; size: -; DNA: TGTGCCAGCAGCCTCGTGGGACAGGGTAAGGATGAAAAACTGTTTTTT; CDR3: CASSLVGQGKDEKLFF
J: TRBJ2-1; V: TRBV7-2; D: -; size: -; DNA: TGTGCCAGCAGCCCCTCTTGGGGGGGCCTCTACAATGAGCAGTTCTTC; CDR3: CASSPSWGGLYNEQFF
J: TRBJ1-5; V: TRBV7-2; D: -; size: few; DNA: TGTGCCAGCAGCCAATCAGGAGGGAATCAGCCCCAGCATTTT; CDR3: CASSQSGGNQPQHF
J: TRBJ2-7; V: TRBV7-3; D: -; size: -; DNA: TGTGCCAGCAGCCCCCGCCGACCCCCGGGGGAGCAGTACTTC; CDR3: CASSPRRPPGEQYF
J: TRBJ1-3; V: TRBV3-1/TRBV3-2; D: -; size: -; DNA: TGTGCCAGCAGCCAAGTCCCGGGACACCTCTCTGGAAACACCATATATTTT; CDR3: CASSQVPGHLSGNTIYF
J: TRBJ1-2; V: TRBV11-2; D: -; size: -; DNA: TGTGCCAGCAGCTTAGACCAGCCCTATGGCTACACCTTC; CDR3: CASSLDQPYGYTF